Sequencing of this T cell receptor beta chain was carried out in a study of cytomegalovirus exposure and HLA in healthy donors (dated by TCRdb to 2015 to 2018). A note on the overall study: An earlier analysis of a few hundred of the donors reported approximately 280 Gb of sequence data and around 120 million unique TCR beta sequences obtained from 150 million to 200 million T cells. An early release that covered fewer than 800 HLA-typed donors contained about 300 gigabases of sequencing data and around 85 million unique TCR sequences. The genetic ancestry cluster associated with self-reported Caucasian donors included about 84% of the approximately 430 genotyped donors. The aim of the study was to test whether cataloging public T cell receptors could identify signatures of past pathogen exposure. The study used immunosequencing to profile the T cell repertoires of 666 subjects and linked those repertoires to cytomegalovirus serostatus. Besides the first cohort of some 670 subjects, a separate validation cohort made up of 120 different subjects was used. To predict cytomegalovirus infection status, the study combined high-throughput TCR immunosequencing, statistical association of individual TCRs with disease status, and machine learning. To study patterns of TCR occurrence, a later analysis re-analyzed previously published TCR beta repertoires from 666 donors and added high-resolution HLA genotyping. The later analysis used no new phenotypic data to find candidate immune exposures, relying instead on TCR beta sequences and their occurrence across donors. To decide whether each TCR beta V gene segment behaved as functional or pseudogenic, an earlier analysis of 587 of the donors relied on high-throughput TCR beta sequencing. Alongside the repertoire data, information on donor age, sex, ethnicity and CMV serostatus was compiled. A later genetic analysis took genome-wide SNP genotypes for about three fifths of the roughly 670 donors and used that subset as a discovery cohort. All discovery cohort repertoires had been generated on a single sequencing platform. HLA typing included class I and class II loci at four-digit resolution. Typing coverage differed by locus: A, B, C, DRB1 and DQB1 were typed in about 620-640 donors, DQA1 in 500 to 550, DPA1 in 600 to 610, and DPB1 in approximately 450. Because of strong linkage in the cohort, roughly five DR-DQ haplotypes were treated as single units for association and clustering. Among 398 genotyped donors of the cohort, an average of around 240,000 unique TCR beta nucleotide sequences was sequenced per donor, of which 15% to 20% were non-productive.

From the cysteine up to the phenylalanine, the CDR3 has a length of 15 residues. Only the CDR3 DNA stays, 45 bases, in frame from base 1. The junction shows trimming of 0 bases on V and 0 bases on J, plus 7 bases between the germline ends. Reading the germline V gene gives CDR1 SGDLS and CDR2 YYNGEE. In total, just over 650 healthy bone marrow donors made up the cohort. All cohort members were sampled while nominally healthy, although unrecorded immune exposures were likely present. The donor was CMV seronegative and belonged to the group of several hundred seronegative cohort members. Each donor provided a peripheral blood sample, and peripheral blood mononuclear cells were used for TCR beta sequencing. Genomic DNA was extracted from the blood cell samples with the Qiagen DNeasy Blood Extraction Kit. Comment on this clone: What this receptor recognizes is not known. The input lacks base qualities; no much larger clone sits a single base away. The sample contains more than one DNA sequence encoding this CDR3.

Libraries were prepared through the immunoSEQ multiplex PCR assay. The multiplex PCR relied on a mix of 60 forward primers for TCR Vbeta segments and 13 reverse primers for TCR Jbeta segments. The CDR3 region of rearranged TCR beta genes was amplified from genomic DNA with a multiplex PCR assay. On the Illumina HiSeq System, the amplified TCR beta libraries were sequenced as 87-base-pair reads. Per the source publication's procedure: A later analysis tallied tens of millions of unique TCR beta chains across the 550 to 850 repertoires, and some 10 million of those chains were shared by two or more donors. Raw reads were error-corrected and collapsed into unique sequences with a nearest-neighbor algorithm that merged closely related sequences to remove PCR and sequencing errors. V, D and J gene segments were assigned by aligning CDR3 sequences to IMGT reference sequences. For a sequence to be retained, a match of at least six nucleotides was required to both a V gene segment and a J gene segment. Rearrangements were called productive when the CDR3 lacked stop codons and stayed in frame with V and J; all others were non-productive. Following IMGT convention, CDR3 was defined as the stretch from the second conserved V-encoded cysteine to the conserved J-encoded phenylalanine. The earlier analysis of 587 of the donors excluded sequences that lacked an unambiguous match to a single V gene segment. An earlier analysis of a few hundred of the donors classified V segments as functional when productive rearrangements were above 56.7% and as segregating when the standard deviation between donors was above 5%. A statistical classification framework was developed to diagnose cytomegalovirus status using the catalog of TCR beta chain sequences. In a later analysis, TCR nucleotide sequences were compared against IMGT/GENE-DB human TR gene sequences so that V and J genes could be assigned. Using the TCRdist pipeline, a later analysis assigned CDR3 sequences along with most-parsimonious VDJ recombination scenarios. In a later analysis, every TCR beta chain was defined by the combination of its CDR3 amino acid sequence and its V-gene family, and reads without a unique V-gene family were dropped. A later analysis removed 550 to 700 highly shared, low-generation-probability nucleotide sequences to deal with suspected cross-contamination and a sequencing artifact. A later analysis calculated a clonal expansion index for each public chain from normalized within-repertoire ranks of inferred template counts. Generation probabilities in a later analysis came from a VDJ recombination model fitted to out-of-frame rearrangements, and those results were checked against IGoR. Hypergeometric tests were used in a later analysis to score TCR-TCR, TCR-HLA and TCR-CMV co-occurrence, with a repertoire-size bias correction applied to the TCR pairs. False discovery rates were estimated in a later analysis by permuting HLA or CMV assignments 20 times. In a later analysis, co-occurring TCRs were grouped with DBSCAN, and TCRdist sequence similarity was added when clustering was performed within HLA-allele-positive subsets. Repertoires with fewer than 30,000 or more than 120,000 public chains, plus five repertoires with anomalous nucleotide sharing, were excluded from co-occurrence clustering. TCRdb retrieved this table from immuneACCESS and kept in-frame rearrangements only. Not all clones are present; in checked studies, unresolved V genes account for under half, and no reason is known for the remainder. V and J calls and clone size are those listed in that table; D and trimming were worked out from the DNA. The sample records hundreds of thousands of clones, over 80% of which are singletons. The biggest ten clones account for roughly 0.7% of the sample.

The study at large found these results: Because HLA typing was unavailable for some donors at each locus, only the typed subset was used in association tests. CMV serostatus was the only immune exposure information available for the cohort. According to a later analysis, most CMV-associated TCR beta chains appeared to be HLA-restricted, and the HLA associations seemed to be driven largely by CMV exposure. A later analysis found that TCR association rates varied across HLA loci, with DRB1 alleles showing the most associated TCRs and HLA-C alleles the fewest. Because the 87-base-pair reads could not distinguish some IMGT-functional V segments, including TRBV6-2 and TRBV6-3, those segments were excluded. The classifier was reported to diagnose cytomegalovirus status with high specificity and sensitivity in both the original cohort and the validation cohort. In a later genetic analysis, a missense DCLRE1C variant was associated with V-gene and J-gene trimming of TCR beta chains, and the association was replicated in an independent cohort. This cohort had only TCR beta chains sequenced, and the lack of alpha or paired-chain data limited which features could be detected. Presence/absence analyses assumed roughly uniform sequencing depth across donors, an assumption that may not hold. In the study, some 180 TCR beta chains were listed as associated with cytomegalovirus. Linkage disequilibrium might explain the correlated functional status among segregating V segments, but an unknown experimental factor could not be ruled out. Because counts were too low, roughly 17 rarely observed V segments, including chromosome 9 orphons, were left out of the earlier analysis of approximately 580 of the donors. In a later analysis, HLA-associated TCR beta chains showed more clonal expansion and lower generation probabilities than non-associated chains that were equally common. A few of the identified cytomegalovirus-associated TCR beta chains were confirmed in vitro to be specific for cytomegalovirus antigens. Several of the top co-occurrence clusters appeared to be linked to parvovirus B19, influenza, CMV and Epstein-Barr virus, according to a later analysis. Broadly in line with IMGT annotations, most TCR beta V segments showed up in productive rearrangements about 87% or about 30% of the time in an earlier analysis of approximately 640 of the donors. It was suggested by the authors that the approach could potentially be generalized to other disease states and immunological phenotypes. Compared with the roughly 700-donor mean, donors in an Asian-associated ancestry cluster had fewer N-insertions in productive TCRs, according to a later genetic analysis. A later analysis associated 17,000 or so TCR beta sequences with specific HLA alleles at a false discovery rate of 0.05. A further reported finding was that TCR beta sequences accurately predicted the HLA-A and HLA-B alleles for most subjects in the first cohort. While some public TCRs were present in many individuals, most TCR sequences turned up only very rarely across donors. When HLA alleles, especially DR and DQ, strongly co-occurred, TCR associations were difficult to assign to individual alleles. A group of highly shared sequence variants was considered likely to be a technical artifact of the sequencing pipeline.

This receptor was identified in a boy younger than 10 in good health and CMV-seronegative. The V and J segments used are TRBV9 and TRBJ2-1, and possibly TRBD2, on 5 matching bases. Sequences were obtained from PBMCs. CDR3 sequence: CASSVGRSSYNEQFF. In nucleotide form, the sequence is TGTGCCAGCAGCGTAGGGAGGAGCTCCTACAATGAGCAGTTCTTC.